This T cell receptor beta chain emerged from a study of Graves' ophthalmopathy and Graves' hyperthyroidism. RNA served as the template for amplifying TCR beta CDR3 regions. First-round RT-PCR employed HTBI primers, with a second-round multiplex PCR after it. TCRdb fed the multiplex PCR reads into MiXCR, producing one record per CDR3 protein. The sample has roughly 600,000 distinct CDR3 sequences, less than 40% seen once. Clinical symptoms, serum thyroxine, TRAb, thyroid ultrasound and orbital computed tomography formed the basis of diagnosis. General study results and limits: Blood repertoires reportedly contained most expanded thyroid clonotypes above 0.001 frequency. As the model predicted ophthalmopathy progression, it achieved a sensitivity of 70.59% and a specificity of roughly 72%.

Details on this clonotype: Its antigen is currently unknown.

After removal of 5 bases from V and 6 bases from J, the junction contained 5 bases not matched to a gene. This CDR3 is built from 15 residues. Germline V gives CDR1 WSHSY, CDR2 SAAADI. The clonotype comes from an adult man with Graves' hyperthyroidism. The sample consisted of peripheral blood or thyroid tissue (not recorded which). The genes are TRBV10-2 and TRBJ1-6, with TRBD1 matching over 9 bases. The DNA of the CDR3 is TGCGCCAGCAGTACACAGGGGGCAGGTAATTCACCCCTCCACTTT. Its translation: CASSTQGAGNSPLHF.